This T cell receptor beta chain was captured by sequencing in a study of T cells in women clearing cervical HPV infection. The length of the CDR3 is 14 residues. Germline lookup yields CDR1 SGHTA and CDR2 FQGTGA. The trim removed 5 bases at V and 6 bases at J, leaving 7 bases unmatched. TCRdb's table, derived via immunoSEQ multiplex PCR, lists solely in-frame clones and lacks some. This sample's clone table lists about 32,000 clones. Of note for this clone: Read coverage stops 3 residues before the CDR3 terminus; the germline J gene supplies the remainder.

Sequencing was done on a sample of blood buffy coat. The V and J genes are TRBV7-3 and TRBJ2-7; 10 nucleotides align to TRBD1. This receptor was identified in a woman between 18 and 70 years old with a cervical HPV16 infection that either progressed to CIN3+ or cleared (not recorded which). The CDR3 spells CASSPDRGFSEQYF. The sequenced part of the CDR3 DNA is TGTGCCAGCAGCCCGGACAGGGGGTTCTCCGAG.